This T cell receptor (beta chain) derives from a study of spatial heterogeneity in lung cancer. Individually, TCR cDNA molecules were each labelled with a unique molecular identifier. TCRdb used MiXCR to reprocess the 5' RACE reads, holding one entry per CDR3 protein. The table includes approximately 44,000 distinct CDR3 sequences, 12% to 15% detected once. V lost 0 bases and J 9 bases, leaving 9 bases between the germline ends. Looked up from germline, CDR1 is SGHTA and CDR2 is FQGTGA. The CDR3 runs 13 residues. Time point noted: sample taken at primary tumor resection. This clonotype was seen a handful of times.

This specimen was PBMCs, taken at surgery. This TCR derives from a male donor with early-stage non-small cell lung cancer. V usage is TRBV7-3 and J usage is TRBJ2-1; D is perhaps TRBD1 or TRBD2 (5 bases each). CDR3: CASSLTFGAEQFF. Here the CDR3 DNA reads TGTGCCAGCAGCTTAACGTTCGGGGCTGAGCAGTTCTTC.